Below, 14 T cell receptor beta chains from the same sample are listed, as sequenced in a study of blood T cell repertoires in COVID-19. Using immunoSEQ multiplex PCR, the repertoire was profiled, and TCRdb retains in-frame clones only, with some absent. The sample holds 20,000 to 25,000 clones, 89% seen once. The specimen was peripheral blood. All receptors come from a human donor in a cohort sampled during active COVID-19.

For the CDR3, the DNA is TGTGCCAGCGGGACAGGGGTAGACCGAGATACGCAGTATTTT. Translation: CASGTGVDRDTQYF. This chain connects TRBV9 to TRBJ2-3, with TRBD1 identical over 10 bases. Germline V gene sequence: CDR1 SGDLS, CDR2 YYNGEE. V was pared by 7 bases and J by 5 bases, with 7 bases of the junction left unmatched. The CDR3 runs 14 residues.

J is TRBJ1-1 and V is TRBV5-6, with D possibly TRBD1 on 5 matching bases. CDR3 length: 14 amino acids. CDR1 SGHDT and CDR2 YYEEEE come from the germline V gene. The V and J ends lost 4 bases and 4 bases respectively, with 14 bases between them. CDR3 residues: CASSPMGQSTEAFF. The DNA for the CDR3 is TGTGCCAGCAGCCCCATGGGGCAGTCCACTGAAGCTTTCTTT. The full variable domain, rest sourced from reference TRBV5-6 and TRBJ1-1, is DAGVTQSPTHLIKTRGQQVTLRCSPKSGHDTVSWYQQALGQGPQFIFQYYEEEERQRGNFPDRFSGHQFPNYSSELNVNALLLGDSALYLCASSPMGQSTEAFFGQGTRLTVV.

The chain combines TRBV9 with TRBJ2-1; tentative D call: TRBD2 (6 bases). The CDR3 is 16 amino acids. CDR1 and CDR2 from the germline V gene are SGDLS and YYNGEE. Trimming removed 4 bases from V and 3 bases from J, with 17 bases in between. The CDR3 DNA reads TGTGCCAGCAGCCCACAGACTAGTGTCGGCTACAATGAGCAGTTCTTC. Protein product: CASSPQTSVGYNEQFF.

The sample holds one count of this clone. This CDR3 reads CASSLDGGATEAFF. In nucleotides, the CDR3 is TGCGCCAGCAGCTTGGACGGTGGGGCCACTGAAGCTTTCTTT. The rearrangement uses TRBV5-1 and TRBJ1-1; weak D call: TRBD1 (5 bases). Trimming removed 0 bases from V and 4 bases from J, with 10 bases in between. This CDR3 comprises 14 residues. Germline loops: CDR1 SGHRS, CDR2 YFSETQ.

The V call is TRBV6-5, the J call TRBJ1-1; 7 nucleotides align to TRBD1. Germline V gene data show CDR1 as MNHEY and CDR2 as SVGAGI. The CDR3 is 13 amino acids. After removal of 5 bases from V and 5 bases from J, the junction contained 5 bases not matched to a gene. CDR3 bases: TGTGCCAGCAGTACCCGGACAGGAACTGAAGCTTTCTTT. Its protein product is CASSTRTGTEAFF.

The chain employs TRBV12-3 or TRBV12-4 and TRBJ2-1; D not certain. The ends were cut back, 5 bases at V and 8 bases at J, with 4 bases in the middle. The CDR3 extends over 10 amino acids. CDR3 region: CASSLHEQFF. CDR3 nucleotide sequence: TGTGCCAGCAGTCTCCATGAGCAGTTCTTC.

The CDR3 spells CASSGSNRGRYEQYF. CDR3 sequence (DNA): TGTGCCAGCAGTGGCTCGAACAGGGGAAGGTACGAGCAGTACTTC. The chain links TRBV25-1 to TRBJ2-7, with TRBD1 identical over 7 bases. This CDR3 has 15 amino acids. Germline trimming cut 4 bases from V and 4 bases from J; bases unmatched to any gene: 10. The germline gives CDR1 MGHDK, CDR2 SYGVNS.

The genes are TRBV5-4 and TRBJ1-6, with 7 bases identical to TRBD1. The CDR3 extends over 15 amino acids. With V trimmed by 4 bases and J by 2 bases, 3 bases remained unmatched. The germline V gene has CDR1 SGHNT and CDR2 YYREEE (reference sequence). The CDR3 sequence is CASSAGGPYNSPLHF. CDR3 coding DNA: TGTGCCAGCAGCGCAGGGGGTCCCTATAATTCACCCCTCCACTTT.

Concerning this clone itself: At the DNA level, this CDR3 is encoded by other sequences in the same sample as well. The chain combines TRBV7-8 with TRBJ2-7, with a possible D match to TRBD1 (5 bases). Germline values: CDR1 SGHVS, CDR2 FQNEAQ. The CDR3 runs 13 residues. The V and J ends lost 2 bases and 7 bases respectively, with 12 bases between them. CDR3 sequence: CASSLNLGDEQYF. The CDR3 nucleotides read TGTGCCAGCAGCTTAAATCTAGGGGATGAGCAGTACTTC.

The V and J genes are TRBV6-5 and TRBJ2-1, with 7 positions matching TRBD2. The CDR3 contains 13 residues. With V trimmed by 8 bases and J by 5 bases, 6 bases remained unmatched. The V gene's germline CDR1 is MNHEY and CDR2 SVGAGI. The chain's CDR3 is CASVGGRDNEQFF. The CDR3 DNA reads TGTGCCAGCGTGGGAGGGAGGGACAATGAGCAGTTCTTC.

This clone has a single count. Distinct nucleotide sequences in the sample also encode this CDR3. The V gene is TRBV27, the J gene TRBJ1-1; maybe TRBD1 (6 bases). V lost 3 bases to trimming and J lost 1 base, with 12 bases between them. The germline V gene has CDR1 MNHEY and CDR2 SMNVEV (reference sequence). The CDR3 has 15 residues. The CDR3 sequence is CASSFYGQRNTEAFF. The CDR3 coding sequence is TGTGCCAGCAGTTTCTACGGACAGCGGAACACTGAAGCTTTCTTT.

V usage is TRBV5-1 and J usage is TRBJ2-6; D gene ambiguous. Germline V lookup: CDR1 SGHRS, CDR2 YFSETQ. Trimming stripped 1 base from V and 0 bases from J, with 5 bases between. CDR3 length: 15 amino acids. CDR3 DNA sequence: TGCGCCAGCAGCTTGTTCTACTCTGGGGCCAACGTCCTGACTTTC. Its translation is CASSLFYSGANVLTF.

This clone appeared a few times. This chain links TRBV19 with TRBJ1-3; D is uncertain. CDR1 LNHDA and CDR2 SQIVND come from the germline V gene (reference sequence). V lost 6 bases and J 5 bases, leaving 5 bases between the germline ends. The CDR3 is 11 residues long. CDR3 residues: CASRGRNTIYF. The CDR3 bases are TGTGCCAGTAGGGGCCGAAACACCATATATTTT.

The V gene is TRBV7-6, the J gene TRBJ2-1; 7 nucleotides align to TRBD2. The CDR3 covers 14 residues. V shed 2 bases, J shed 5 bases, and the junction held 3 bases outside the gene matches. The germline CDR1 and CDR2 sequences are SGHVS and FNYEAQ. CDR3: CASSLWGGDNEQFF. In nucleotides, the CDR3 is TGTGCCAGCAGCTTATGGGGAGGGGACAATGAGCAGTTCTTC.